This note documents a single T cell receptor (beta chain) sequence. Its antigen specificity is not known. No base qualities exist here, and no much larger clone lies one base off it. V is cut by 0 bases and J by 4 bases, and the space between the germline ends is 7 bases. Reading from cysteine to phenylalanine, the CDR3 counts 13 amino acids. Here the CDR3 DNA is all that survives: 39 bases in frame from base 1. According to the germline V gene, CDR1 reads SGDLS and CDR2 reads YYNGEE. The data belong to a study of Ad26.COV2.S vaccination and SARS-CoV-2 variants (dated by TCRdb to the early 2020s). At the level of the whole study: Vaccine-arm donors came from COV1001, a multicentre, randomized, double-blind, placebo-controlled phase I-IIa trial of Ad26.COV2.S in healthy adults. Trial participants were randomized into five groups of five, in which low-dose or high-dose Ad26.COV2.S was given once or twice, or placebo was given on both occasions. Dosing of Ad26.COV2.S was intramuscular, at either 5x10^10 or 1x10^11 viral particles, delivered as one shot or as two shots spaced 56 days apart. A total of 32 samples were included in the TCR-sequenced set, comprising roughly 19 Ad26.COV2.S vaccine recipients, 5 placebo recipients and 8 SARS-CoV-2 convalescent individuals. TCRbeta repertoire sequencing was used to assess the specificity and breadth of SARS-CoV-2-reactive T cell receptors after Ad26.COV2.S vaccination. Blinding of investigators to trial group allocation was maintained during experiments and outcome assessment.

The immunoSEQ Assay was used to sequence TCRbeta CDR3 regions. After extraction, genomic DNA underwent amplification by bias-controlled multiplex PCR, followed by high-throughput sequencing. In the paper's pipeline: Collapsing and filtering of sequences were performed to quantify the absolute abundance of each unique TCRbeta CDR3 region. T cell fraction was estimated by normalizing TCRbeta template counts to usable DNA, with usable DNA measured through amplification of reference genes found in all nucleated cells. Repertoire TCRs were annotated as SARS-CoV-2-specific by exact matching of V gene, CDR3 amino acid sequence and J gene to a known reactive TCR set. The reference SARS-CoV-2 TCR set was obtained from MIRA and was filtered for enrichment in COVID-19-positive ImmuneCODE repertoires, whereby public or cross-reactive TCRs were removed. Drawing on the MIRA antigens, annotated TCRs were analysed further at the level of specific ORF or position within ORF. Depth was the summed frequency of annotated unique rearrangements, while breadth was defined as annotated unique rearrangements over total unique productive rearrangements. TCR breadth was compared between groups using two-sided Wilcoxon rank-sum tests. In TCRdb, the immuneACCESS table is reduced to in-frame sequences with V and J assigned. These tables do not hold every clone; where another copy was compared, an unresolved V gene accounts for under half, and the others remain unexplained. V and J calls plus clone size are reproduced from that table; the DNA served to infer D and trimming. The sample has about 350,000 clones on record, roughly 85% of them singletons. The ten biggest clones cover around 3% of the sample.

The meaning of the sample's treatment or condition label: about 20 received Ad26.COV2.S at low or high dose, single or two shots; about 5 received placebo; per-sample allocation not given. For vaccine and placebo recipients, repertoires were sequenced using samples collected on day 63 after the first injection. Cohort 1b enrolled 25 or so adults aged 18-55 years at a single site in Boston, USA, between 29 July and 7 August 2020. Ad26.COV2.S was a replication-incompetent adenovirus type 26 vector that expressed a prefusion-stabilized SARS-CoV-2 spike protein derived from the original Wuhan strain. Overall results and qualifications from the work: The study was not powered for comparison of responses between vaccine doses or regimens. Compared with placebo recipients, Ad26.COV2.S recipients showed higher spike-specific TCR breadth (P = 0.0014). The authors noted that total T cell responses may have been underestimated by the TCR breadth and depth analyses. Comparable non-spike TCR breadth was observed between vaccine and placebo recipients, consistent with only spike being contained in the vaccine. After vaccination, substantial breadth of spike-specific CD8+ and CD4+ T cell responses was reported.

The sequences come from peripheral blood, collected in a trial of Ad26.COV2.S vaccine versus placebo. The receptor chain draws on TRBV9 and TRBJ2-5; there is no confident call for the D gene. This TCR was recovered from a person between 18 and 60 years old who received the Ad26.COV2.S COVID-19 vaccine or a placebo. The CDR3: CASSVGPRETQYF. Read as DNA, the sequence is TGTGCCAGCAGCGTAGGCCCTCGAGAGACCCAGTACTTC.